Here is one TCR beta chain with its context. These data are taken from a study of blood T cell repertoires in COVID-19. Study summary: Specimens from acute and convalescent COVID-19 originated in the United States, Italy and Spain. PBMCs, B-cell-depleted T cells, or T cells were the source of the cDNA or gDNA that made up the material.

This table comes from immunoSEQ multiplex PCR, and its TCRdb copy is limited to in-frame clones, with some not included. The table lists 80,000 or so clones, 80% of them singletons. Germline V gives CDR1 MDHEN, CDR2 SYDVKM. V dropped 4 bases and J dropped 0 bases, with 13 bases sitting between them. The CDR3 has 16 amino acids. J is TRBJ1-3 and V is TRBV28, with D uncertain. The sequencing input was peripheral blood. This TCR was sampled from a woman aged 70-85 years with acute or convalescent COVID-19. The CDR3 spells CASSSPIAGSGNTIYF. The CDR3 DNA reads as TGTGCCAGCAGTTCACCGATTGCGGGCTCTGGAAACACCATATATTTT.